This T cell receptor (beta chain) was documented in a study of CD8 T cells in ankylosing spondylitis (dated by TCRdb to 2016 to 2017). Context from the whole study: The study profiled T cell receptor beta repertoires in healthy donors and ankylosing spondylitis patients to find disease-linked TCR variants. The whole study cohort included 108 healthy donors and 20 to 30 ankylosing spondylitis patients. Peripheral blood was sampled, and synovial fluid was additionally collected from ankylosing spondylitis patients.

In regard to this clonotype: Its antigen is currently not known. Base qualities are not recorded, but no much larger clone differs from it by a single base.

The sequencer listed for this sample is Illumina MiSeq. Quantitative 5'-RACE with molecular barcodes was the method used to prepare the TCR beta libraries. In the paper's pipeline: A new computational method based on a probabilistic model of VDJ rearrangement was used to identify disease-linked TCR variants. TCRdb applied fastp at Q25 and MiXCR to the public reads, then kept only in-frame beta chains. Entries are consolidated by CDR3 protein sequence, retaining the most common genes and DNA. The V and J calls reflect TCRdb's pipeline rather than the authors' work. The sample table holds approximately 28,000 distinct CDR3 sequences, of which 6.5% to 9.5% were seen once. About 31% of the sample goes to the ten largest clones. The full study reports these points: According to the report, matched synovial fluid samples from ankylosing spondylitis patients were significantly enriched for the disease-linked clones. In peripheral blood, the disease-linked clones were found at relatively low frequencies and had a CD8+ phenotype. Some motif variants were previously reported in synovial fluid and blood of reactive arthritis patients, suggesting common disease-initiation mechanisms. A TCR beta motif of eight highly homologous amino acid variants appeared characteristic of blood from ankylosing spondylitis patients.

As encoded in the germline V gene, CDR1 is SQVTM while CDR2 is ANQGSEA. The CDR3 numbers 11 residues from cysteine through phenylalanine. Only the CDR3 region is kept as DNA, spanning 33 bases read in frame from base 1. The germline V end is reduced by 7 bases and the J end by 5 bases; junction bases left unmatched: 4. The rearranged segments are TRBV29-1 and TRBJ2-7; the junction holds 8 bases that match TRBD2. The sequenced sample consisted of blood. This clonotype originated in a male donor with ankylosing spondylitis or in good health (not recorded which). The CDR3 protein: CSAGTSDEQYF. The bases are TGCAGCGCCGGGACTAGTGACGAGCAGTACTTC.